Listed below are T cell receptor beta chains from one sample, sequenced in a study of T cells after yellow fever vaccination. Using its own MiXCR run on the 5' RACE reads, TCRdb lists one record per CDR3 protein. The table includes 500,000 to 550,000 distinct CDR3 sequences, roughly a fifth detected once. Material: PBMCs, obtained roughly 20 days after the first yellow fever vaccination. The receptor source for this set is a young man who received the YFV17D yellow fever vaccine. Both conserved end residues are part of each CDR3. Fields, in order: clone size, D gene, V gene, J gene, CDR3 DNA, CDR3 protein. The D gene is left open where the match is weak. The size entry is marked missing in some rows and otherwise reads once, few, many or a size class.

few,TRBD1,TRBV20-1,TRBJ1-2,TGCAGTGCGTTCGACCGGGACAGGAGGAACTATGGCTACACCTTC,CSAFDRDRRNYGYTF
few,-,TRBV15,TRBJ1-1,TGTGCCACCAGCAGAGATAAGAATGTTGGGGTCGAGGCTTTCTTT,CATSRDKNVGVEAFF
-,-,TRBV3-1,TRBJ2-3,TGTGCCAGCAGCCAACGGATCGGTGGAGATACGCAGTATTTT,CASSQRIGGDTQYF
-,TRBD2,TRBV3-1,TRBJ2-1,TGTGCCAGCAGCCAGGACGGGGGGGGGAGCTCCTACAATGAGCAGTTCTTC,CASSQDGGGSSYNEQFF
many,-,TRBV2,TRBJ2-7,TGTGCCAGCAGCCAAGACATCTACGAGCAGTACTTC,CASSQDIYEQYF
-,TRBD2,TRBV7-3,TRBJ2-2,TGTGCCAGCAGCACGGGGGGGCCGAGCACCGGGGAGCTGTTTTTT,CASSTGGPSTGELFF
-,-,TRBV2,TRBJ1-2,TGTGCCAGCAGTGACGGGCAGGGATTCTATGGCTACACCTTC,CASSDGQGFYGYTF
few,-,TRBV6-9,TRBJ1-1,TGTGCCAGCAGTTTCGGACACGAGAACACTGAAGCTTTCTTT,CASSFGHENTEAFF
-,-,TRBV20-1,TRBJ2-3,TGCAGTGCTAGATGGAGTGGCAGGGTGTTTGATACGCAGTATTTT,CSARWSGRVFDTQYF
few,TRBD2,TRBV11-2,TRBJ2-3,TGTGCCAGCAGCCCCGGGGGGGGGCGAGGCACAGATACGCAGTATTTT,CASSPGGGRGTDTQYF
few,TRBD2,TRBV5-5,TRBJ2-5,TGTGCCAGCAGCTCCCCGATTAGCGGGGGATCACAAGAGACCCAGTACTTC,CASSSPISGGSQETQYF
few,TRBD2,TRBV4-3,TRBJ2-5,TGCGCCAGCAGCCGAAGACTAGCGGGGGGCCAAGAGACCCAGTACTTC,CASSRRLAGGQETQYF
-,-,TRBV7-2,TRBJ2-5,TGTGCCAGCAGCTGGGTGGGTGGGGAGACCCAGTACTTC,CASSWVGGETQYF
few,-,TRBV15,TRBJ1-5,TGTGCCACCAGCAGAGAGATTTTTGCCGGGGAGGGAGTCCAGCATTTT,CATSREIFAGEGVQHF
many,TRBD2,TRBV7-2,TRBJ2-1,TGTGCCAGCAGCTTAAGTAGCGGGGGGCTGTATGAGCAGTTCTTC,CASSLSSGGLYEQFF
-,TRBD2,TRBV5-1,TRBJ2-5,TGCGCCAGCAGGGGGGGACTAGCGGGGTTGGAGACCCAGTACTTC,CASRGGLAGLETQYF
-,TRBD2,TRBV6-1,TRBJ2-2,TGTGCCAGCAGTGCGGGACTAGCGGGGGGGAACACCGGGGAGCTGTTTTTT,CASSAGLAGGNTGELFF
few,-,TRBV18,TRBJ1-1,TGTGCCAGCTCCTCAGGGGCGGAAGCTGAAGCTTTCTTT,CASSSGAEAEAFF
few,-,TRBV5-1,TRBJ2-5,TGCGCCAGCAGCTTGGGCAGCGGTAAAGGGATGGAGACCCAGTACTTC,CASSLGSGKGMETQYF
few,-,TRBV5-8,TRBJ2-1,TGTGCCAGCAGCCGACCGGGACTCCTCAATGAGCAGTTCTTC,CASSRPGLLNEQFF
few,-,TRBV24-1,TRBJ2-1,TGTGCCACCAGGGACAGTTCCTACAATGAGCAGTTCTTC,CATRDSSYNEQFF
-,-,TRBV6-5,TRBJ1-2,TGTGCCAGCAGTTTGACAGTCCCCGAGCGCTATGGCTACACCTTC,CASSLTVPERYGYTF
-,TRBD1,TRBV7-9,TRBJ2-1,TGTGCCAGCAGCTTAGAAGTCGGGACAGTCTACAATAAGCAGTTCTTC,CASSLEVGTVYNKQFF
-,-,TRBV19,TRBJ1-5,TGTGCCAGTAGTTGGAGTGGCAATCAGCCCCAGCATTTT,CASSWSGNQPQHF
few,TRBD1,TRBV29-1,TRBJ2-5,TGCAGCGTTGGACAGGGGCAGAGAGAGACCCAGTACTTC,CSVGQGQRETQYF
-,-,TRBV7-8,TRBJ1-1,TGTGCCAGCAGCTTAGGCAGCCTGGTCACTGAAGCTTTCTTT,CASSLGSLVTEAFF
many,-,TRBV5-6,TRBJ2-4,TGTGCCAGCAGCTTATTCTCCGGTTTCCAAAACATTCAGTACTTC,CASSLFSGFQNIQYF
-,-,TRBV3-1,TRBJ1-6,TGTACCAGCAGTTTAGCAGGGTCCCGTAGGGATCGTCCACCCCTCCACTTT,CTSSLAGSRRDRPPLHF
many,-,TRBV7-2,TRBJ2-5,TGTGCCAGCAGCTTACAGAGTGGCCTAGAGACCCAGTACTTC,CASSLQSGLETQYF
many,-,TRBV20-1,TRBJ1-1,TGCAGTGCTGGAGACAGGAACACTGAAGCTTTCTTT,CSAGDRNTEAFF
-,-,TRBV7-9,TRBJ2-5,TGTGCCAGCAGCTTATTGTCGGGGGGCGTACAAGAGACCCAGTACTTC,CASSLLSGGVQETQYF
-,-,TRBV20-1,TRBJ1-1,TGCAGTGCTGAAAAAACCCGAAACACTGAAGCTTTCTTT,CSAEKTRNTEAFF
few,-,TRBV7-9,TRBJ1-5,TGTGCCAGCAGCGAAGAAGGGTATAGCAATCAGCCCCAGCATTTT,CASSEEGYSNQPQHF
-,TRBD2,TRBV7-6,TRBJ2-3,TGTGCCAGCAGGAACGGGGGACTAAATACGCAGTATTTT,CASRNGGLNTQYF
-,-,TRBV7-3,TRBJ1-4,TGTGCCAGCAGCTTAAATTCAGGGGAACGGCTGTTTTTT,CASSLNSGERLFF
many,-,TRBV12-3/TRBV12-4,TRBJ2-6,TGTGCCAGCAGTTCCCCCGGGAGCTCTGGGGCCAACGTCCTGACTTTC,CASSSPGSSGANVLTF
many,TRBD2,TRBV27,TRBJ2-1,TGTGCCAGCAGTTTACTAGCGGGCTACAATGAGCAGTTCTTC,CASSLLAGYNEQFF
-,-,TRBV27,TRBJ2-7,TGTGCCAGCAGTTTAGGGATTGGGACCTCCTACGAGCAGTACTTC,CASSLGIGTSYEQYF
many,TRBD1,TRBV12-3/TRBV12-4,TRBJ2-1,TGTGCCAGCAGTTTAATGACGACAGGGGATGAGCAGTTCTTC,CASSLMTTGDEQFF
few,-,TRBV5-1,TRBJ2-3,TGCGCCAGCAGCCCCCCGGGGGCAACGCAGTATTTT,CASSPPGATQYF
-,TRBD1,TRBV7-6,TRBJ2-1,TGTGCCAGCAGCCGAGGTGGGGACAGGGTTAACGAGCAGTTCTTC,CASSRGGDRVNEQFF
few,TRBD2,TRBV20-1,TRBJ2-7,TGCAGTGCTAGACCCAGCGGGAATTTCTACGAGCAGTACTTC,CSARPSGNFYEQYF
few,-,TRBV13,TRBJ1-3,TGTGCCAGCAGTCCCCTCGGCCTTGGAAACACCATATATTTT,CASSPLGLGNTIYF
few,TRBD2,TRBV27,TRBJ2-2,TGTGCCAGCAGTTTATCGATAACATACGGGGGGAAGAACACCGGGGAGCTGTTTTTT,CASSLSITYGGKNTGELFF
-,TRBD2,TRBV12-3/TRBV12-4,TRBJ2-6,TGTGCCAGCAGTACAGAACTAGCGGGGGGCAGCTCTGGGGCCAACGTCCTGACTTTC,CASSTELAGGSSGANVLTF
-,TRBD2,TRBV5-1,TRBJ2-5,TGCGCCAGCAGCTACGGTGCGGCGGGGGACGAGACCCAGTACTTC,CASSYGAAGDETQYF
few,TRBD1,TRBV27,TRBJ2-7,TGTGCCAGCAGCCGGGACAGGGACGACGAGCAGTACTTC,CASSRDRDDEQYF
few,-,TRBV5-1,TRBJ2-7,TGCGCCAGCAGTCGGAGGGAACCCTACGAGCAGTACTTC,CASSRREPYEQYF
-,-,TRBV7-2,TRBJ2-3,TGTGCCAGCAGCTCCCGGGACCCAAGCACAGATACGCAGTATTTT,CASSSRDPSTDTQYF
-,-,TRBV12-3/TRBV12-4,TRBJ2-3,TGTGCCAGCAGTACACTCCCAGATACGCAGTATTTT,CASSTLPDTQYF
-,-,TRBV20-1,TRBJ1-1,TGCAGGGCCGGCACTGAAGCTTTCTTT,CRAGTEAFF
-,-,TRBV25-1,TRBJ2-1,TGTGCCAGCAGTGAATTTACGTCGGATTACAATGAGCAGTTCTTC,CASSEFTSDYNEQFF
-,-,TRBV7-9,TRBJ2-3,TGTGCCAGCAGGCCGACCCGGCGGCCCCGTACGCAGTATTTT,CASRPTRRPRTQYF